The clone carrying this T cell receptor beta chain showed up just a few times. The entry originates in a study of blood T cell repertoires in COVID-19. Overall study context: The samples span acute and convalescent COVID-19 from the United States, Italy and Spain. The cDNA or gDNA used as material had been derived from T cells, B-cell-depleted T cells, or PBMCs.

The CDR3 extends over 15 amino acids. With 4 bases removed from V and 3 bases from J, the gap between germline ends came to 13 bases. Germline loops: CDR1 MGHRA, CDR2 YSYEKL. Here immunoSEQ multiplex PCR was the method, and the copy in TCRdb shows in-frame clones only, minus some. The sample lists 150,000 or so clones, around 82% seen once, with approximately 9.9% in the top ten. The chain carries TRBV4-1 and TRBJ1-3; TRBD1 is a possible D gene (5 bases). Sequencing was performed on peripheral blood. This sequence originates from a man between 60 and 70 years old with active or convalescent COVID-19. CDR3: CASSPSPGFGNTIYF. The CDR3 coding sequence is TGCGCCAGCAGCCCATCCCCAGGGTTTGGAAACACCATATATTTT.